The 31 T cell receptor beta chains reported below all come from one sample, sequenced in a study of PD-L1 blockade in urothelial cancer. Assay used: immunoSEQ multiplex PCR; TCRdb lists only in-frame clones, some missing. This sample has tens of thousands of clones, with approximately 86% found just once. The sequencing here drew on PBMCs, taken around atezolizumab (anti-PD-L1) treatment. All receptors come from a man aged 50 to 59 with urothelial cancer.

This chain connects TRBV2 to TRBJ1-3, with 8 positions matching TRBD1. The length of the CDR3 is 14 residues. CDR1 and CDR2 (germline): SNHLY, FYNNEI. V shed 5 bases, J shed 3 bases, and the junction held 3 bases outside the gene matches. For the CDR3, the DNA is TGTGCCAGCAGTAAGGACAGGGTTGGAAACACCATATATTTT. It is translated as CASSKDRVGNTIYF.

The J gene is TRBJ1-4, the V gene TRBV5-1; TRBD1 aligns across 7 bases. The CDR3 runs to 16 residues. Trimming removed 4 bases from V and 0 bases from J; junction bases left unmatched: 6. From germline, CDR1 is SGHRS and CDR2 YFSETQ. The CDR3 coding sequence is TGCGCCAGCAGCACCGGACAGGTAGCAACTAATGAAAAACTGTTTTTT. Translation gives CASSTGQVATNEKLFF.

The chain combines TRBV30 with TRBJ1-1, with 8 bases lining up with TRBD1. The junction had 5 bases not matched to a gene; V was cut back by 0 bases and J by 2 bases. Germline assignment: CDR1 GTSNPN and CDR2 SVGIG (reference sequence). This CDR3 comprises 15 residues. The CDR3 reads CAWSVGTGGNTEAFF. As DNA, the CDR3 is TGTGCCTGGAGTGTAGGGACAGGTGGAAACACTGAAGCTTTCTTT.

In regard to this clone: A read error may account for a junction end that differs from germline. The chain employs TRBV7-7 and TRBJ2-2, with 8 bases lining up with TRBD1. Looked up from germline, CDR1 is SSHAT and CDR2 is FNYEAQ (reference sequence). The CDR3 is 15 amino acids. CDR3 in DNA: TGTGCTAGCAGCTCGAGACAGGGGCTCACCGGGGAGCTGTTTTTT. It is translated as CASSSRQGLTGELFF.

The chain recombines TRBV18 with TRBJ2-7; 7 positions agree with TRBD2. The J segment lost 5 bases and the V segment lost 1 base, leaving 5 bases of the junction unmatched. CDR1 KGHSH and CDR2 LQKENI come from the germline V gene. The CDR3 has 14 residues. The CDR3 here is CASSPLTGGDEQYF. CDR3 DNA sequence: TGTGCCAGCTCACCACTGACGGGAGGAGACGAGCAGTACTTC.

Notes on this clone: The DNA is left out, because the CDR3 cannot be placed on it with certainty; the CDR3 is given as TCRdb lists it. This chain joins TRBV5-5 and TRBJ2-7; the table names TRBD2, a call not compared with the DNA. Germline assignment: CDR1 SGHKS and CDR2 YYEKEE (reference sequence). Including both end residues, the CDR3 is 12 amino acids long. The CDR3 sequence: CASSSGGNEQYF.

The chain combines TRBV5-1 with TRBJ1-4; TRBD1 might be the D (5 bases). The CDR3 consists of 12 residues. Trimming stripped 6 bases from V and 5 bases from J, with 8 bases between. Germline CDR1 SGHRS, CDR2 YFSETQ. In nucleotides, the CDR3 is TGCGCCAGCATGGGGGGGAATGAAAAACTGTTTTTT. It yields the protein CASMGGNEKLFF.

The chain uses TRBV6-5 and TRBJ2-3, with 10 positions matching TRBD2. The CDR3 is made up of 15 amino acids. Germline CDR1 MNHEY, CDR2 SVGAGI. V lost 5 bases, J lost 5 bases, and 7 bases stayed unmatched. The DNA of the CDR3 is TGTGCCAGCAGTCCCCAGCGGGGGGGCAAAGATACGCAGTATTTT. This codes for CASSPQRGGKDTQYF.

This chain connects TRBV30 to TRBJ2-1; 16 bases line up with TRBD2. J lost 5 bases, V lost 2 bases, and 6 bases had no gene match. This CDR3 contains 17 residues. Germline CDR1 reads GTSNPN; CDR2 reads SVGIG (reference sequence). CDR3 nucleotides: TGTGCCTGGAGTACGGGACTAGCGGGAGGGTTTAACAATGAGCAGTTCTTC. It codes for CAWSTGLAGGFNNEQFF. Full variable domain (remainder filled in from reference TRBV30 and TRBJ2-1): SQTIHQWPATLVQPVGSPLSLECTVEGTSNPNLYWYRQAAGRGLQLLFYSVGIGQISSEVPQNLSASRPQDRQFILSSKKLLLSDSGFYLCAWSTGLAGGFNNEQFFGPGTRLTVL.

The chain has TRBV5-1 and TRBJ2-1, with TRBD2 identical over 13 bases. After removal of 0 bases from V and 9 bases from J, the junction contained 24 bases not matched to a gene. There are 22 residues in the CDR3. From germline, CDR1 is SGHRS and CDR2 YFSETQ. The DNA of the CDR3 is TGCGCCAGCAGCTTGGTGGGGGGGGGAACACTACCCCGGACTAGCGGGAGAGGTGAGCAGTTCTTC. Its translation: CASSLVGGGTLPRTSGRGEQFF.

The chain employs TRBV2 and TRBJ2-2; possibly TRBD1 for D (5 bases). The CDR3 spans 14 residues. Per germline, CDR1 SNHLY and CDR2 FYNNEI. Trimming took 7 bases from V and 9 from J, leaving 18 bases between them. The CDR3 coding sequence is TGTGCCAGCACATTATTACAGGCTTCGCGGGAGCTGTTTTTT. It encodes CASTLLQASRELFF.

The genes are TRBV19 and TRBJ2-2, with D maybe TRBD1 (5 bases). Trimming removed 11 bases at V and 0 bases at J, with 16 bases between. Per germline, CDR1 LNHDA and CDR2 SQIVND (reference sequence). This CDR3 is 15 amino acids long. As DNA, the CDR3 is TGTGCCGTAAGGGGTCCTGCCGCGAACACCGGGGAGCTGTTTTTT. Protein product: CAVRGPAANTGELFF. The full variable domain, in which reference TRBV19 and TRBJ2-2 provide the parts outside the CDR3, is DGGITQSPKYLFRKEGQNVTLSCEQNLNHDAMYWYRQDPGQGLRLIYYSQIVNDFQKGDIAEGYSVSREKKESFPLTVTSAQKNPTAFYLCAVRGPAANTGELFFGEGSRLTVL.

For the CDR3, the DNA is TGTGCCAGCAGCCACCGACAGGGAGGCGTCGACGAGCAGTACTTC. Its translation is CASSHRQGGVDEQYF. This rearrangement joins TRBV4-2 to TRBJ2-7; TRBD1 might be the D (7 bases). The V gene lost 3 bases and the J gene lost 5 bases, with 17 bases spanning the gap. CDR3 size: 15 residues. Germline loops: CDR1 LGHNA, CDR2 YNFKEQ.

The chain couples TRBV10-3 to TRBJ1-1; 7 nucleotides agree with TRBD1. Germline CDR1 reads ENHRY; CDR2 reads SYGVKD. The CDR3 spans 14 residues. V lost 4 bases to trimming and J lost 3 bases; unmatched junction nucleotides: 5. CDR3 loop: CAISGDRHHTEAFF. DNA of the CDR3: TGTGCCATCAGTGGGGACAGACACCACACTGAAGCTTTCTTT.

The J gene is TRBJ2-3, the V gene TRBV5-1; TRBD2 aligns across 16 bases. V was pared by 9 bases and J by 4 bases, with 14 bases of the junction left unmatched. Germline V gene data show CDR1 as SGHRS and CDR2 as YFSETQ. The CDR3 runs to 18 residues. CDR3 amino acids: CATRRGLAGGRGADTQYF. CDR3 coding DNA: TGCGCCACCCGCCGGGGACTAGCGGGGGGGCGAGGGGCAGATACGCAGTATTTT.

The V and J genes are TRBV7-8 and TRBJ2-3, with TRBD2 matching 10 bases. The CDR3 spans 17 residues. CDR1 and CDR2 from the germline V gene are SGHVS and FQNEAQ. V shed 6 bases, J shed 3 bases, and the junction held 12 bases outside the gene matches. The CDR3, as DNA: TGTGCCAGCAGTGGTGGAAGAGCGGGAGGGCGTACAGATACGCAGTATTTT. It codes for CASSGGRAGGRTDTQYF. Complete variable domain (other parts from reference TRBV7-8 and TRBJ2-3): GAGVSQSPRYKVAKRGQDVALRCDPISGHVSLFWYQQALGQGPEFLTYFQNEAQLDKSGLPSDRFFAERPEGSVSTLKIQRTQQEDSAVYLCASSGGRAGGRTDTQYFGPGTRLTVL.

This chain joins TRBV6-5 and TRBJ1-2; no definite D call. The CDR3 is 14 amino acids. V gave up 5 bases and J gave up 4 bases, with 14 bases separating them. Looked up from germline, CDR1 is MNHEY and CDR2 is SVGAGI. The CDR3 loop reads CASSTPGILYGYTF. DNA of the CDR3: TGTGCCAGCAGTACCCCGGGGATACTCTATGGCTACACCTTC.

This clone turned up a few times. The chain combines TRBV11-2 with TRBJ2-1; D remains ambiguous. V shed 1 base and J shed 7 bases, with 11 bases lying between them. Germline-derived CDR1 and CDR2 are SGHAT and FQNNGV. The CDR3 covers 14 residues. CDR3 bases: TGTGCCAGCAGCTTAGTGGGTACGAGGAATGAGCAGTTCTTC. Protein sequence: CASSLVGTRNEQFF.

This chain uses TRBV7-2 with TRBJ2-2; 13 bases agree with TRBD2. V lost 4 bases to trimming and J lost 7 bases; unmatched junction nucleotides: 9. Germline-derived CDR1 and CDR2 are SGHTA and FQGNSA. The CDR3 runs to 17 residues. The DNA for the CDR3 is TGTGCCAGCAGCTCCCGGACTAGCGGGAGCTCAGGCGGGGAGCTGTTTTTT. This codes for CASSSRTSGSSGGELFF. Filled out from reference TRBV7-2 and TRBJ2-2, the complete variable domain reads GAGVSQSPSNKVTEKGKDVELRCDPISGHTALYWYRQSLGQGLEFLIYFQGNSAPDKSGLPSDRFSAERTGGSVSTLTIQRTQQEDSAVYLCASSSRTSGSSGGELFFGEGSRLTVL.

The genes are TRBV27 and TRBJ2-1; 8 bases fit TRBD2. Germline CDR1 reads MNHEY; CDR2 reads SMNVEV (reference sequence). CDR3 length: 17 amino acids. Trimming removed 1 base from V and 8 bases from J; junction bases left unmatched: 13. CDR3 sequence (DNA): TGTGCCAGCAGTTTATATCCCTTGAGCGGGAGCCGCGATGAGCAGTTCTTC. Its translation: CASSLYPLSGSRDEQFF.

This clone came up once. The chain has TRBV9 and TRBJ1-2; the match to TRBD1 covers 8 bases. Per the germline V gene, CDR1 is SGDLS and CDR2 is YYNGEE. Germline trimming cut 0 bases from V and 4 bases from J; bases unmatched to any gene: 2. The CDR3 loop spans 14 amino acids. CDR3 region: CASSVGQGLYGYTF. The CDR3 DNA reads TGTGCCAGCAGCGTAGGACAGGGGCTCTATGGCTACACCTTC.

This clone has just one count. This chain connects TRBV11-3 to TRBJ2-2, with 9 nucleotides matching TRBD1. The CDR3 totals 14 residues. The germline gives CDR1 SGHNT, CDR2 YENEEA. V lost 6 bases to trimming and J lost 5 bases; unmatched junction nucleotides: 4. DNA for the CDR3: TGTGCCAGCAGGAGGACAGGGGAGACCGGGGAGCTGTTTTTT. It translates to CASRRTGETGELFF.

This clone was observed a single time. The chain combines TRBV2 with TRBJ1-4, with 8 positions matching TRBD1. The length of the CDR3 is 14 residues. The V gene's germline CDR1 is SNHLY and CDR2 FYNNEI. With 8 bases clipped from V and 5 bases from J, the junction kept 7 bases outside the gene matches. The CDR3 loop is CASHRDRPNEKLFF. Here the CDR3 DNA reads TGTGCCAGCCACCGGGACAGGCCAAATGAAAAACTGTTTTTT.

J is TRBJ2-1 and V is TRBV5-1; 10 bases align to TRBD2. The CDR3 has 18 residues. Per the germline V gene, CDR1 is SGHRS and CDR2 is YFSETQ. The V segment lost 0 bases and the J segment 3 bases; nucleotides outside the gene matches: 9. The CDR3 loop is CASSLADGLAAYYNEQFF. Written as DNA, the CDR3 is TGCGCCAGCAGCTTGGCGGACGGACTAGCGGCCTACTACAATGAGCAGTTCTTC.

The chain carries TRBV5-1 and TRBJ2-3, with TRBD2 matching 15 bases. Germline CDR1 reads SGHRS; CDR2 reads YFSETQ. Losses at the gene ends were 4 bases for V and 6 bases for J; bases not matched to a gene: 3. This CDR3 spans 15 amino acids. CDR3 nucleotides: TGCGCCAGCAGCCTGGGACTAGCGGGGGGCGATACGCAGTATTTT. It specifies CASSLGLAGGDTQYF.

In its sample, this clone was seen once. V is TRBV28 and J is TRBJ1-1; no clear D gene. Trimming stripped 2 bases from V and 1 base from J, with 5 bases between. This CDR3 comprises 13 residues. Germline V gene data show CDR1 as MDHEN and CDR2 as SYDVKM. This CDR3 reads CASSLIANTEAFF. The DNA of the CDR3 is TGTGCCAGCAGTTTAATAGCGAACACTGAAGCTTTCTTT.

The gene calls are TRBV7-2 and TRBJ2-6; D gene unclear. The CDR3 sequence is 15 residues long. The germline V gene encodes CDR1 SGHTA and CDR2 FQGNSA. The germline V and J ends were trimmed by 5 bases and 2 bases, with 10 bases remaining between them. This CDR3 is CASSLELAGANVLTF. In nucleotides, the CDR3 is TGTGCCAGCAGCCTTGAGCTGGCTGGGGCCAACGTCCTGACTTTC.

This sequence joins TRBV29-1 and TRBJ2-5, with D possibly being TRBD2 (7 bases). V was shortened by 6 bases and J by 5 bases, with 22 bases between the two germline ends. The CDR3 loop spans 15 amino acids. Germline CDR1 and CDR2: SQVTM and ANQGSEA. CDR3 in amino acids: CSVRGATGPAETQYF. CDR3 bases: TGCAGCGTACGGGGGGCGACTGGGCCCGCCGAGACCCAGTACTTC.

The chain is built from TRBV15 and TRBJ1-1; D is perhaps TRBD1 (5 bases). Germline loops: CDR1 LNHNV, CDR2 YYDKDF (reference sequence). This CDR3 contains 12 residues. V was clipped by 3 bases and J by 7 bases, with 9 bases between them. The CDR3 sequence is CATSRRGVEAFF. The CDR3 DNA sequence: TGTGCCACCAGCAGGCGGGGGGTTGAAGCTTTCTTT.

The V and J genes are TRBV7-2 and TRBJ2-5, with D possibly TRBD1 on 6 matching bases. The CDR3 loop spans 14 amino acids. The ends were cut back, 5 bases at V and 0 bases at J, with 10 bases in the middle. The germline V gene encodes CDR1 SGHTA and CDR2 FQGNSA. The CDR3 loop is CASSTRDNQETQYF. CDR3 nucleotides: TGTGCCAGCAGCACCCGGGACAACCAAGAGACCCAGTACTTC.

The sample holds a few counts of this clone. This rearrangement joins TRBV6-5 to TRBJ1-3; 7 bases are a match to TRBD1. The CDR3 sequence is 12 residues long. V lost 6 bases, J lost 4 bases, and 0 bases stayed unmatched. Germline CDR1 MNHEY, CDR2 SVGAGI. For the CDR3, the DNA is TGTGCCAGCAGGGGACAGGGAAACACCATATATTTT. Its protein product is CASRGQGNTIYF.